The 18 T cell receptor beta chains below come from one sample, sequenced in a study of blood T cell repertoires in COVID-19 (dated by TCRdb to the early 2020s). The library relied on the immunoSEQ multiplex PCR assay. In TCRdb, the immuneACCESS table is reduced to in-frame sequences with V and J assigned. These tables do not hold every clone; where another copy was compared, an unresolved V gene accounts for under half, and the others remain unexplained. Across this sample there are around 260,000 clones, with 70% to 90% seen only once. About 4.1% of the sample lies in the top ten. Sequences were obtained from PBMCs or T cells enriched from blood (not recorded which). The receptors were gathered from a woman aged 30 to 39 who had recovered from COVID-19.

This chain connects TRBV7-9 to TRBJ1-1; D is undetermined. Trimming pared 3 bases from V and 1 base from J, leaving 6 bases between. The CDR3 is 13 amino acids. CDR1 and CDR2 from the germline V gene are SEHNR and FQNEAQ (reference sequence). For the CDR3, the DNA is TGTGCCAGCAGCTTTCGGGGGAACACTGAAGCTTTCTTT. Protein sequence: CASSFRGNTEAFF.

The CDR3 coding sequence is TGTGCCAGCAGCTCGGGATATTCGACTGGAGGGGAAAAACTGTTTTTT. Protein product: CASSSGYSTGGEKLFF. This sequence joins TRBV3-1 (or the pseudogene TRBV3-2) and TRBJ1-4; D gene uncertain. This CDR3 is 16 amino acids long. Germline V gene sequence: CDR1 LGHDT, CDR2 YNNKEL (reference sequence). Trimming pared 5 bases from V and 8 bases from J, leaving 21 bases between.

This clone appeared once. The chain couples TRBV7-9 to TRBJ2-7; TRBD1 matches at 10 bases. The J segment lost 0 bases and the V segment lost 7 bases, leaving 15 bases of the junction unmatched. This CDR3 comprises 18 residues. Germline CDR1 is SEHNR and CDR2 is FQNEAQ (reference sequence). Here the CDR3 reads CASIGPGTGDKTSYEQYF. CDR3 in DNA: TGTGCCAGCATCGGTCCCGGGACAGGGGATAAAACCTCCTACGAGCAGTACTTC.

The chain has TRBV5-6 and TRBJ1-6; D is possibly TRBD1 (5 bases). Looked up from germline, CDR1 is SGHDT and CDR2 is YYEEEE. This CDR3 has 16 amino acids. The V and J ends lost 3 bases and 7 bases respectively, with 17 bases between them. DNA for the CDR3: TGTGCCAGCAGCTCCGACAGAGGAAACCGAAATTCACCCCTCCACTTT. Its translation: CASSSDRGNRNSPLHF.

This chain joins TRBV2 and TRBJ1-1, with 8 nucleotides matching TRBD1. The V segment lost 4 bases and the J segment 4 bases; nucleotides outside the gene matches: 5. There are 14 residues in the CDR3. Germline-derived CDR1 and CDR2 are SNHLY and FYNNEI. The CDR3 region is CASSVQGVGTEAFF. CDR3 DNA sequence: TGTGCCAGCAGTGTACAGGGGGTAGGCACTGAAGCTTTCTTT.

The V call is TRBV7-9, the J call TRBJ2-7; 7 bases line up with TRBD2. CDR1 and CDR2 (germline): SEHNR, FQNEAQ (reference sequence). Germline trimming cut 1 base from V and 0 bases from J; bases unmatched to any gene: 9. The CDR3 sequence is 17 residues long. In nucleotides, the CDR3 is TGTGCCAGCAGCTTAGTTTCGGCGCGGGAGCTCTCCTACGAGCAGTACTTC. Translating gives CASSLVSARELSYEQYF.

The CDR3 DNA reads TGTGCCAGTAGGACCCCGGAAGGGGGCAGGCGCACCGGGGAGCTGTTTTTT. It codes for CASRTPEGGRRTGELFF. This rearrangement joins TRBV19 to TRBJ2-2; 7 bases are shared with TRBD1. The CDR3 length is 17 residues. The V segment lost 6 bases and the J segment 4 bases; nucleotides outside the gene matches: 14. The germline CDR1 and CDR2 sequences are LNHDA and SQIVND (reference sequence).

The chain links TRBV7-2 to TRBJ1-2; 7 bases are a match to TRBD1. CDR3 length: 12 residues. Germline loops: CDR1 SGHTA, CDR2 FQGNSA. Trimming cost V 3 bases and J 8 bases; bases outside gene matches: 3. CDR3: CASSLGQQGYTF. DNA of the CDR3: TGTGCCAGCAGCTTGGGACAGCAAGGCTACACCTTC.

The genes are TRBV3-1 (or the pseudogene TRBV3-2) and TRBJ1-5, with D unclear. Germline V CDR1 and CDR2: LGHDT, YNNKEL (reference sequence). This CDR3 is 15 amino acids long. The V gene lost 1 base and the J gene lost 2 bases, with 9 bases spanning the gap. The CDR3 protein is CASSQGGSGNQPQHF. The CDR3 region has the DNA TGTGCCAGCAGCCAAGGAGGTTCGGGCAATCAGCCCCAGCATTTT.

The J gene is TRBJ2-5, the V gene TRBV6-5, with 8 bases identical to TRBD1. V lost 2 bases to trimming and J lost 5 bases; unmatched junction nucleotides: 7. CDR3 length equals 15 residues. Germline values: CDR1 MNHEY, CDR2 SVGAGI. The CDR3: CASSYAQGAGETQYF. Here the CDR3 DNA reads TGTGCCAGCAGTTACGCCCAGGGGGCGGGGGAGACCCAGTACTTC.

The CDR3 loop reads CASSQDKGTVGYNEQFF. The CDR3 bases are TGTGCCAGCAGCCAAGATAAAGGGACAGTGGGATACAATGAGCAGTTCTTC. The chain uses TRBV3-1 (or the pseudogene TRBV3-2) and TRBJ2-1, with 7 bases lining up with TRBD1. Germline loops: CDR1 LGHDT, CDR2 YNNKEL (reference sequence). Trimming cost V 0 bases and J 4 bases; bases outside gene matches: 9. There are 17 residues in the CDR3.

V gene TRBV28 combines with J gene TRBJ2-7; D is perhaps TRBD1 (7 bases). V lost 5 bases and J lost 5, with 22 bases in between. Germline V CDR1 and CDR2: MDHEN, SYDVKM. This CDR3 region has 16 residues. The CDR3 region is CASSPSGGLGINEQYF. The CDR3, as DNA: TGTGCCAGCAGTCCCTCAGGGGGACTGGGTATAAACGAGCAGTACTTC.

V usage is TRBV5-1 and J usage is TRBJ1-2; TRBD1 aligns across 8 bases. Unmatched junction bases numbered 8, after V lost 0 bases and J lost 4 bases. Germline values: CDR1 SGHRS, CDR2 YFSETQ. The CDR3 totals 16 residues. CDR3 sequence: CASSLGSGGRPYGYTF. For the CDR3, the DNA is TGCGCCAGCAGCTTGGGGTCAGGGGGCCGCCCCTATGGCTACACCTTC. The whole variable domain, remainder taken from reference TRBV5-1 and TRBJ1-2, is KAGVTQTPRYLIKTRGQQVTLSCSPISGHRSVSWYQQTPGQGLQFLFEYFSETQRNKGNFPGRFSGRQFSNSRSEMNVSTLELGDSALYLCASSLGSGGRPYGYTFGSGTRLTVV.

The rearrangement joins TRBV2 to TRBJ1-5; the match to TRBD1 covers 8 bases. In germline, CDR1 is SNHLY, CDR2 FYNNEI. The CDR3 has 14 residues. V trimming: 4 bases; J trimming: 6 bases; junction bases outside the gene matches: 5. The CDR3 nucleotides are TGTGCCAGCAGTGGGACAGGGTATAGTCAGCCCCAGCATTTT. Protein sequence: CASSGTGYSQPQHF.

In DNA form, the CDR3 reads TGTGCCAGCGGAGACCGGGACAGATTTTTT. It specifies CASGDRDRFF. The chain has TRBV2 and TRBJ1-4; 7 nucleotides align to TRBD1. CDR1 is SNHLY and CDR2 is FYNNEI in the germline V gene. V was pared by 8 bases and J by 17 bases, with 8 bases of the junction left unmatched. The CDR3 has 10 residues.

The genes are TRBV5-5 and TRBJ2-7; 8 nucleotides line up with TRBD1. The V gene end was trimmed by 4 bases and the J gene end by 5 bases; junction bases not matched to a gene: 8. Germline CDR1 and CDR2: SGHKS and YYEKEE (reference sequence). The CDR3 extends over 14 amino acids. The CDR3: CASSLRTGFDEQYF. The CDR3 coding sequence is TGTGCCAGCAGCCTAAGGACAGGGTTCGACGAGCAGTACTTC.

V is TRBV28 and J is TRBJ2-5; 14 nucleotides align to TRBD2. V lost 6 bases, J lost 5 bases, and 8 bases stayed unmatched. CDR3 length: 16 amino acids. Germline assignment: CDR1 MDHEN and CDR2 SYDVKM. The CDR3 region is CASSPGTSGSWETQYF. DNA of the CDR3: TGTGCCAGCAGCCCCGGGACTAGCGGGAGTTGGGAGACCCAGTACTTC.

The chain links TRBV10-3 to TRBJ2-2; D remains unclear. CDR1 and CDR2 from the germline V gene are ENHRY and SYGVKD. The CDR3 consists of 15 residues. With 3 bases removed from V and 2 bases from J, the gap between germline ends came to 10 bases. Here the CDR3 DNA reads TGTGCCATCAGTGAACCACAGAGTAACACCGGGGAGCTGTTTTTT. As protein: CAISEPQSNTGELFF.